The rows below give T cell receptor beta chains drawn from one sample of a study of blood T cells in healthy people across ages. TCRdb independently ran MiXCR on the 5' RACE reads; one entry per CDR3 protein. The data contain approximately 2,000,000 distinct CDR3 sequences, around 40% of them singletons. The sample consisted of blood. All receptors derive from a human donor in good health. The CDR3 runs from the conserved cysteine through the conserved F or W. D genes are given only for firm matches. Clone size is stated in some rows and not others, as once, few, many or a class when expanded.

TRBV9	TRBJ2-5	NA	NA	CASSVSTTRETQYF	TGTGCCAGCAGCGTTTCTACGACCCGGGAGACCCAGTACTTC
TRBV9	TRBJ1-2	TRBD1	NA	CASSVDTGGGGYTF	TGTGCCAGCAGCGTAGATACAGGGGGCGGAGGCTACACCTTC
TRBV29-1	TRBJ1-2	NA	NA	CSVERARGGCTF	TGCAGCGTTGAGCGGGCCAGAGGTGGCTGCACCTTC
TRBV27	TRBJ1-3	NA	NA	CASSPGISGNTIYF	TGTGCCAGCAGCCCCGGGATTTCTGGAAACACCATATATTTT
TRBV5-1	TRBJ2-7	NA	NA	CASSGDSTGGEQYF	TGCGCCAGCAGCGGGGACTCAACCGGGGGAGAGCAGTACTTC
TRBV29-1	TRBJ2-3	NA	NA	CSVESPRDTQYF	TGCAGCGTTGAGAGCCCCCGAGATACGCAGTATTTT
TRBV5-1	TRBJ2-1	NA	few	CASSGSGGGGSNEQFF	TGCGCCAGCAGCGGCAGCGGTGGGGGCGGAAGCAATGAGCAGTTCTTC
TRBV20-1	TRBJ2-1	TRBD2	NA	CSTLAGFYNEQFF	TGCAGTACCCTAGCGGGGTTCTACAATGAGCAGTTCTTC
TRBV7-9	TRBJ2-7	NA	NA	CAGSSPGTYEQYF	TGTGCCGGCAGTTCGCCGGGCACCTACGAGCAGTACTTC
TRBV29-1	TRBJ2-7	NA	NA	CSVGPTGTHEQYF	TGCAGCGTTGGCCCCACGGGTACCCACGAGCAGTACTTC
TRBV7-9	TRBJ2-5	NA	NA	CASSFVGVGGTQYF	TGTGCCAGCAGCTTTGTTGGAGTTGGGGGGACCCAGTACTTC
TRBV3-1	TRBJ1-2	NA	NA	CASTLRDRGRYGYTF	TGTGCCAGCACCCTCCGGGATAGGGGTCGGTATGGCTACACCTTC
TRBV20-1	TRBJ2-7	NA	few	CSAGRDAGPFYEQYF	TGCAGTGCCGGAAGGGACGCAGGGCCTTTCTACGAGCAGTACTTC
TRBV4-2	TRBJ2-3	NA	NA	CASSQAGQSTDTQYF	TGTGCCAGCAGCCAAGCGGGACAAAGCACAGATACGCAGTATTTT
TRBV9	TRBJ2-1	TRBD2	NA	CASSVDWGLAGSYNEQFF	TGTGCCAGCAGCGTAGATTGGGGACTAGCGGGCTCCTACAATGAGCAGTTCTTC
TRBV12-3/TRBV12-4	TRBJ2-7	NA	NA	CASSLRQDAYEQYF	TGTGCCAGCAGTTTACGACAGGACGCCTACGAGCAGTACTTC
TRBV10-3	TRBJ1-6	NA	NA	CAISERWAPLHF	TGTGCCATCAGTGAACGGTGGGCACCCCTCCACTTT
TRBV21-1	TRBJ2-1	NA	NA	CASSKGLAGAEQFF	TGTGCCAGCAGCAAAGGCCTAGCGGGAGCTGAGCAGTTCTTC
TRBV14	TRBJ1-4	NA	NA	CASSQFWGASNEKLFF	TGTGCCAGCAGCCAATTCTGGGGGGCCTCGAATGAAAAACTGTTTTTT
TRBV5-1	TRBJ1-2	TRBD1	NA	CASSFQRDRGVGGYTF	TGCGCCAGCAGCTTTCAACGGGACAGGGGCGTAGGTGGCTACACCTTC
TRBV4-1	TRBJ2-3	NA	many	CASSQDPPGRTDTQYF	TGCGCCAGCAGCCAAGATCCCCCTGGCCGCACAGATACGCAGTATTTT